Each of the 30 T cell receptor beta chains below was sequenced from the same sample in a study of human T cells and chemical hapten exposure. TCRdb ran MiXCR on the RACE reads and lists one entry per CDR3 protein. The sample consists of about 92,000 distinct CDR3 sequences, about a tenth of them appearing once. Time point given: patch test 3, about 24 weeks after DPC sensitization. Noted treatment: therapeutic diphenylcyclopropenone sensitization with weekly scalp DPC. This specimen consisted of whole blood, obtained in connection with sensitization to the hapten diphenylcyclopropenone (DPC). These receptors came from a woman aged 25 to 39 with alopecia areata. Some clones in this sample may be carry-over from other donors' samples.

This chain links TRBV2 with TRBJ2-1; D possibly corresponds to TRBD2 (6 bases). Germline CDR1 and CDR2: SNHLY and FYNNEI. There are 13 residues in the CDR3. Trimming shortened V by 4 bases and J by 9 bases, and 13 bases separated the two germline ends. The CDR3 spells CASSVSRAGEQFF. CDR3 bases: TGTGCCAGCAGTGTGTCTAGAGCGGGTGAGCAGTTCTTC.

This clonotype was seen only a few times. The V call is TRBV14, the J call TRBJ2-4; D not certain. The CDR3 contains 18 residues. CDR1 SGHDN and CDR2 FVKESK come from the germline V gene. V lost 1 base and J lost 0, with 16 bases in between. In DNA form, the CDR3 reads TGTGCCAGCAGCCAAGGAATCAGGTCAGCTGGAGCCAAAAACATTCAGTACTTC. This gives the protein CASSQGIRSAGAKNIQYF.

This clonotype has only a few counts. This chain connects TRBV28 to TRBJ2-7, with D possibly being TRBD1 or TRBD2 (5 bases each). V was trimmed by 10 bases and J by 5 bases, leaving 15 bases between them. In germline, CDR1 is MDHEN, CDR2 SYDVKM. The CDR3 covers 12 residues. The DNA for the CDR3 is TGTGCCACCCTAAGAGGGGTAAACGAGCAGTACTTC. This gives the protein CATLRGVNEQYF.

This clonotype was recorded at least ten times. This chain connects TRBV7-2 to TRBJ2-7, with 8 bases lining up with TRBD2. Trimming at V came to 2 bases and at J to 4 bases, leaving 4 bases not matched to a gene. The CDR3 length is 14 residues. In germline, CDR1 is SGHTA, CDR2 FQGNSA. CDR3 residues: CASSLSGGAYEQYF. CDR3 bases: TGTGCCAGCAGCTTAAGCGGGGGTGCATACGAGCAGTACTTC.

At least ten counts were recorded for this clonotype. V usage is TRBV6-5 and J usage is TRBJ2-2; TRBD2 matches at 12 bases. V lost 6 bases to trimming and J lost 6 bases; unmatched junction nucleotides: 11. Per germline, CDR1 MNHEY and CDR2 SVGAGI. The CDR3 extends over 17 amino acids. The CDR3 loop is CASRPLAGGPGAGELFF. The CDR3 region has the DNA TGTGCCAGCAGACCTCTAGCGGGGGGGCCCGGTGCCGGGGAGCTGTTTTTT.

This clonotype has more than one count but fewer than ten. This chain links TRBV27 with TRBJ2-6; no definite D call. There are 13 residues in the CDR3. Germline loops: CDR1 MNHEY, CDR2 SMNVEV (reference sequence). The V end lost 6 bases, the J end lost 2 bases, and 5 bases lay between the germline ends. CDR3 coding DNA: TGTGCCAGCAGAAGTGCTGGGGCCAACGTCCTGACTTTC. Protein sequence: CASRSAGANVLTF.

The sample holds many counts of this clonotype. The chain joins TRBV7-2 to TRBJ1-3; D not resolved. Germline V gene data show CDR1 as SGHTA and CDR2 as FQGNSA. CDR3 length equals 14 residues. Trimming took off 3 bases at V and 7 bases at J, with 13 bases between the two ends. CDR3 amino acids: CASSLWAGVNTIYF. The DNA for the CDR3 is TGTGCCAGCAGCTTGTGGGCCGGGGTGAACACCATATATTTT.

Many counts were recorded for this clonotype. This chain joins TRBV18 and TRBJ2-3; no clear D. CDR3 length: 13 amino acids. Deletions cut 4 bases from V and 3 bases from J, with 8 bases between. Germline CDR1 reads KGHSH; CDR2 reads LQKENI. The CDR3 DNA reads TGTGCCAGCTCACTAGCTCGAACAGATACGCAGTATTTT. It is translated as CASSLARTDTQYF.

The sample holds many counts of this clonotype. This rearrangement joins TRBV6-2 or TRBV6-3 to TRBJ1-5; D may be TRBD1 (5 bases). Between the trimmed V and J ends, which lost 2 bases and 6 bases, there was a span of 14 bases. The CDR3 spans 15 residues. Germline-derived CDR1 and CDR2 are MNHEY and SVGEGT. The CDR3, as DNA: TGTGCCAGCAGTTACGCGGGCAGGGCGAGTCAGCCCCAGCATTTT. Translation gives CASSYAGRASQPQHF.

This clonotype was counted a few times. The V call is TRBV12-3 or TRBV12-4, the J call TRBJ2-4; no reliable D call. V was clipped by 5 bases and J by 2 bases, with 10 bases between them. The CDR3 extends over 14 amino acids. CDR3: CASSRPVSKNIQYF. The CDR3, as DNA: TGTGCCAGCAGTCGCCCCGTCTCCAAAAACATTCAGTACTTC.

This clonotype was detected many times. The V gene is TRBV15, the J gene TRBJ2-5; D might be TRBD1 or TRBD2, each matching 5 bases. V dropped 0 bases and J dropped 1 base, with 12 bases sitting between them. From germline, CDR1 is LNHNV and CDR2 YYDKDF (reference sequence). The CDR3 is 16 residues long. The CDR3 protein is CATSREGSGTQETQYF. CDR3 in DNA: TGTGCCACCAGCAGAGAAGGGTCGGGGACCCAAGAGACCCAGTACTTC. Filled out from reference TRBV15 and TRBJ2-5, the complete variable domain reads DAMVIQNPRYQVTQFGKPVTLSCSQTLNHNVMYWYQQKSSQAPKLLFHYYDKDFNNEADTPDNFQSRRPNTSFCFLDIRSPGLGDTAMYLCATSREGSGTQETQYFGPGTRLLVL.

The rearrangement links TRBV12-3 or TRBV12-4 to TRBJ1-5, with 7 bases identical to TRBD1. This CDR3 spans 17 amino acids. V was pared by 2 bases and J by 4 bases, with 11 bases of the junction left unmatched. In DNA, the CDR3 is TGTGCCAGCAGTTTATCTTGGACAGGAGAGATTAATCAGCCCCAGCATTTT. It translates to CASSLSWTGEINQPQHF.

This clonotype was counted ten times or more. This chain uses TRBV19 with TRBJ2-1; 7 bases are a match to TRBD2. V trimming: 6 bases; J trimming: 0 bases; junction bases outside the gene matches: 11. The V gene's germline CDR1 is LNHDA and CDR2 SQIVND (reference sequence). The CDR3 loop spans 17 amino acids. CDR3 in amino acids: CASSEWGGGNSYNEQFF. The CDR3 DNA is TGTGCCAGTAGCGAATGGGGCGGGGGAAACTCCTACAATGAGCAGTTCTTC. Looking up the rest from reference TRBV19 and TRBJ2-1 gives the full variable domain: DGGITQSPKYLFRKEGQNVTLSCEQNLNHDAMYWYRQDPGQGLRLIYYSQIVNDFQKGDIAEGYSVSREKKESFPLTVTSAQKNPTAFYLCASSEWGGGNSYNEQFFGPGTRLTVL.

Concerning this clonotype itself: A clone one base away is much larger, so this may be a read error. The chain joins TRBV28 to TRBJ2-5; D unclear. CDR3 length: 13 amino acids. Germline V gene lookup returns CDR1 MDHEN and CDR2 SYDVKM. CDR3 amino acids: CASSLVVRETPYF. CDR3 coding DNA: TGTGCCAGCAGTTTAGTCGTTAGAGAGACCCCGTACTTC.

The table lists this clonotype with a few counts. The chain couples TRBV4-3 to TRBJ1-1; D is perhaps TRBD1 (5 bases). V was cut by 0 bases and J by 4 bases, with 9 bases left in between. Germline V CDR1 and CDR2: LGHNA, YSLEER. The CDR3 contains 14 residues. The CDR3 DNA reads TGCGCCAGCAGCCAAGAGCAGGGAAGCACTGAAGCTTTCTTT. Translated, it gives CASSQEQGSTEAFF.

The sample holds many counts of this clonotype. The chain couples TRBV29-1 to TRBJ2-2; no clear D. This CDR3 region has 12 residues. The germline gives CDR1 SQVTM, CDR2 ANQGSEA. V was pared by 8 bases and J by 5 bases, with 12 bases between. CDR3 loop: CSSFDSTGELFF. As DNA, the CDR3 is TGCAGCTCATTCGACTCGACCGGGGAGCTGTTTTTT.

V gene TRBV20-1 combines with J gene TRBJ1-2; weak D call: TRBD1 (5 bases). The CDR3 is made up of 13 amino acids. V was shortened by 1 base and J by 4 bases, with 10 bases between the two germline ends. Germline V gene data show CDR1 as DFQATT and CDR2 as SNEGSKA (reference sequence). The CDR3 DNA reads TGCAGTGCTAGAGCCACCGGGACCTATGGCTACACCTTC. Its protein product is CSARATGTYGYTF.

This clonotype appeared many times. The chain recombines TRBV11-2 with TRBJ2-7, with a possible D match to TRBD2 (6 bases). There are 13 residues in the CDR3. The ends were cut back, 5 bases at V and 12 bases at J, with 20 bases in the middle. Germline V gene sequence: CDR1 SGHAT, CDR2 FQNNGV. The CDR3 spells CASSTFGDRGWYV. The CDR3 DNA is TGTGCCAGCAGCACATTCGGGGACCGGGGGTGGTACGTC.

This clonotype has a count of ten or more. For the CDR3, the DNA is TGTGCCAGCAGCTTGGATATTAGCGGGAGGGTGGATACGCAGTATTTT. Residues: CASSLDISGRVDTQYF. The J gene is TRBJ2-3, the V gene TRBV5-6, with 11 positions matching TRBD2. Germline CDR1 SGHDT, CDR2 YYEEEE. The length of the CDR3 is 16 residues. With 0 bases clipped from V and 6 bases from J, the junction kept 6 bases outside the gene matches.

As for this clonotype: An end of the junction differs from the germline gene, which may be a read error. This chain joins TRBV7-2 and TRBJ1-1; the D gene is possibly TRBD1 (6 bases). The CDR3 loop spans 13 amino acids. Germline V CDR1 and CDR2: SGHTA, FQGNSA. CDR3 DNA sequence: TGTGCCAGCAGTTGGACAGTGAACACTGAAGCTTCCTTT. Protein sequence: CASSWTVNTEASF.

The sample holds a few counts of this clonotype. CDR3 in DNA: TGCAGCGCTCTTGCGGAAGGGAACACTGAAGCTTTCTTT. It encodes CSALAEGNTEAFF. The gene calls are TRBV29-1 and TRBJ1-1, with no clear D. The germline V gene has CDR1 SQVTM and CDR2 ANQGSEA. The V end was cut by 7 bases, the J end by 1 base, with 13 bases between. There are 13 residues in the CDR3.

This clonotype was counted many times. The CDR3 bases are TGTGCCAGCAGCCAAGATCCCACAGGGGGAACAGATACGCAGTATTTT. Its protein is CASSQDPTGGTDTQYF. The chain links TRBV4-2 to TRBJ2-3; the match to TRBD1 covers 8 bases. CDR1 and CDR2 (germline): LGHNA, YNFKEQ. Trimming removed 0 bases from V and 3 bases from J; junction bases left unmatched: 5. The CDR3 is made up of 16 amino acids.

The J gene is TRBJ2-3, the V gene TRBV27; the D gene is possibly TRBD1 (6 bases). In germline, CDR1 is MNHEY, CDR2 SMNVEV (reference sequence). This CDR3 is built from 14 residues. Trimming shortened V by 9 bases and J by 7 bases, and 20 bases separated the two germline ends. The CDR3 sequence: CASSPGVPGNTQYF. In DNA form, the CDR3 reads TGTGCCAGTTCCCCAGGGGTACCCGGGAATACGCAGTATTTT.

This clonotype turned up a few times. The chain combines TRBV5-4 with TRBJ2-6; perhaps D is TRBD1 or TRBD2 (5 bases each). The V end was cut by 3 bases, the J end by 2 bases, with 6 bases between. CDR1 is SGHNT, CDR2 YYREEE, per germline (reference sequence). The CDR3 totals 14 residues. The CDR3 here is CASSSGPGANVLTF. The DNA of the CDR3 is TGTGCCAGCAGCTCGGGGCCTGGGGCCAACGTCCTGACTTTC.

The chain employs TRBV21-1 and TRBJ2-1; the table gives TRBD2 as D, unverified against the DNA. TRBV21-1 is shown as a pseudogene. The CDR3 has 20 residues. The CDR3 nucleotides are TGTGCCAGCAGCAAAGCGAGGGTCCTCGCGGAGCGGGAGGGTTGTAATGAGCAGTTCTTC. Translating it yields CASSKARVLAEREGCNEQFF.

This clonotype has a handful of counts. J is TRBJ1-6 and V is TRBV20-1, with D unclear. The CDR3 loop spans 13 amino acids. Germline V CDR1 and CDR2: DFQATT, SNEGSKA (reference sequence). V lost 0 bases and J 4 bases, leaving 4 bases between the germline ends. The CDR3 spells CSAREGYNSPLHF. The CDR3 region has the DNA TGCAGTGCTAGAGAGGGGTATAATTCACCCCTCCACTTT.

The chain employs TRBV29-1 and TRBJ2-1, with a possible D match to TRBD1 (5 bases). The CDR3 extends over 13 amino acids. Germline CDR1 and CDR2: SQVTM and ANQGSEA. Trimming removed 3 bases from V and 6 bases from J, with 12 bases in between. CDR3: CSVDGDSTNEQFF. The CDR3 DNA is TGCAGCGTTGATGGAGACAGTACCAATGAGCAGTTCTTC.

The chain links TRBV12-3 or TRBV12-4 to TRBJ1-1; TRBD1 is a possible D gene (5 bases). Trimming pared 4 bases from V and 0 bases from J, leaving 9 bases between. This CDR3 contains 14 residues. The CDR3 DNA sequence: TGTGCCAGCAGTTCCACGGACATGAACACTGAAGCTTTCTTT. The encoded protein is CASSSTDMNTEAFF.

This clonotype occurred many times. This chain links TRBV3-1 with TRBJ2-2, with a possible D match to TRBD2 (6 bases). The CDR3 extends over 16 amino acids. V lost 4 bases and J 6 bases, leaving 18 bases between the germline ends. Germline V gives CDR1 LGHDT, CDR2 YNNKEL (reference sequence). The CDR3 coding sequence is TGTGCCAGCAGCCCACCCGCCGGGGGTCGGGCCGGGGAGCTGTTTTTT. Encoded protein: CASSPPAGGRAGELFF.

This clonotype showed up just a few times. The chain combines TRBV7-9 with TRBJ1-6, with no clear D. The germline V gene has CDR1 SEHNR and CDR2 FQNEAQ (reference sequence). V lost 5 bases, J lost 7 bases, and 15 bases lay in between. There are 15 residues in the CDR3. CDR3 sequence reads: CASSQEGLMNSPLHF. The CDR3 DNA reads as TGTGCCAGCAGCCAAGAAGGACTGATGAATTCACCCCTCCACTTT. The whole variable domain, filled in from reference TRBV7-9 and TRBJ1-6, reads DTGVSQNPRHKITKRGQNVTFRCDPISEHNRLYWYRQTLGQGPEFLTYFQNEAQLEKSRLLSDRFSAERPKGSFSTLEIQRTEQGDSAMYLCASSQEGLMNSPLHFGNGTRLTVT.